This TCR beta chain came from a study of spatial heterogeneity in lung cancer. Unmatched junction bases numbered 14, after V lost 5 bases and J lost 6 bases. The CDR3 consists of 16 residues. Germline CDR1 and CDR2: SGHDT and YYEEEE. As to time point: sample taken at primary tumor resection. From tumor, nontumor lung or frozen PBMC, whole RNA was taken unsorted for sequencing. Untreated early-stage non-small cell lung cancer patients, around 70 in total, were the donors. One entry per CDR3 protein results from TCRdb running MiXCR on the 5' RACE reads. The sample shows 60,000 to 90,000 distinct CDR3 sequences, about 14% of them seen only once.

The TCR was taken from a male donor with early-stage non-small cell lung cancer. The J gene is TRBJ1-2, the V gene TRBV5-6, with 9 nucleotides matching TRBD1. Here the sequenced sample was PBMCs, taken at surgery. CDR3 coding DNA: TGTGCCAGCAGGGTACGGGGACAGGGAGCTAGGGATGGCTACACCTTC. Translating it yields CASRVRGQGARDGYTF.